What follows describes a single TCR beta chain. Its matching antigen is unknown. For each subset, genomic DNA was distributed in equal portions over several immunoSEQ plates. Clones were read by immunoSEQ multiplex PCR, and TCRdb kept only the in-frame ones, dropping some. The sample lists fewer than 850,000 clones, about 90% seen once, with more than 30% in the top ten. This record comes from a study of shared clonotypes between healthy human individuals. Study-wide context: The cohort comprised two women and a few men. Their ages spanned 18 to 49 years. The study used three CD4 naive, three CD4 memory, two CD8 naive and one CD8 memory plate per donor.

The V end lost 5 bases, the J end lost 4 bases, and 19 bases lay between the germline ends. The CDR3 spans 16 residues. The germline gives CDR1 MDHEN, CDR2 SYDVKM. Study results and caveats: Some naive CD4 clonotypes, roughly 4.8%, turned up in common across a few donors.

This TCR came from a man in his late teens or twenties in good health. Some clones in this sample may be carry-over from other donors' samples. The sample consisted of memory CD8+ T cells from PBMCs. The subset denotes: CD45RO+ cells pooled with CCR7-negative TemRA cells. This chain joins TRBV28 and TRBJ2-3; D gene uncertain. Here the CDR3 DNA reads TGTGCCAGCAGTCCACGTCTGGGGAAGGATGCAGATACGCAGTATTTT. Residues: CASSPRLGKDADTQYF.